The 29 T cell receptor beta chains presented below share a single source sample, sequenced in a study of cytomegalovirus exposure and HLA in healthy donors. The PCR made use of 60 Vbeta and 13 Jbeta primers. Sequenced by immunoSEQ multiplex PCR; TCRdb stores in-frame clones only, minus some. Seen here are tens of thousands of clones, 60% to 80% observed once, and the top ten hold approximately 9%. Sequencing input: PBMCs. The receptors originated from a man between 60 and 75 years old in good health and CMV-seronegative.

The DNA for the CDR3 is TGTGCCTACACCGGGACAGGGGGCTTTCAGCCCCAGCATTTT. Residues: CAYTGTGGFQPQHF. The J gene is TRBJ1-5, the V gene TRBV30; 12 bases line up with TRBD1. Unmatched junction bases numbered 7, after V lost 7 bases and J lost 6 bases. CDR3 length: 14 residues. Germline CDR1 and CDR2: GTSNPN and SVGIG (reference sequence).

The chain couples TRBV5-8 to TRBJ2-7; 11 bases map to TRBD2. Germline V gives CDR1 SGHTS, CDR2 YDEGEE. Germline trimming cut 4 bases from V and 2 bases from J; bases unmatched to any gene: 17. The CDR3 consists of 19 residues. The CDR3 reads CASSLTFGLAGSLTYEQYF. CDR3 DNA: TGTGCCAGCAGCCTCACCTTCGGACTAGCGGGTTCCCTTACCTACGAGCAGTACTTC. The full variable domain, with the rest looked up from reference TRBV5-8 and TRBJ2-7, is EAGVTQSPTHLIKTRGQQATLRCSPISGHTSVYWYQQALGLGLQFLLWYDEGEERNRGNFPPRFSGRQFPNYSSELNVNALELEDSALYLCASSLTFGLAGSLTYEQYFGPGTRLTVT.

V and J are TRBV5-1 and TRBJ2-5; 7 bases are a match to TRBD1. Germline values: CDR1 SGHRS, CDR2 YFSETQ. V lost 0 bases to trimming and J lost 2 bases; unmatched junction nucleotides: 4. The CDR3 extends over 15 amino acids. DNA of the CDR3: TGCGCCAGCAGCTTGGCCGACAGGGTGCAAGAGACCCAGTACTTC. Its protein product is CASSLADRVQETQYF.

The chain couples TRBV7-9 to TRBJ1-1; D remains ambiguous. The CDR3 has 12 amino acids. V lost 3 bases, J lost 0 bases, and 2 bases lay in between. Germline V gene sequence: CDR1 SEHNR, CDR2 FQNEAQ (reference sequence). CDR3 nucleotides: TGTGCCAGCAGCTTCTTGAACACTGAAGCTTTCTTT. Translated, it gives CASSFLNTEAFF.

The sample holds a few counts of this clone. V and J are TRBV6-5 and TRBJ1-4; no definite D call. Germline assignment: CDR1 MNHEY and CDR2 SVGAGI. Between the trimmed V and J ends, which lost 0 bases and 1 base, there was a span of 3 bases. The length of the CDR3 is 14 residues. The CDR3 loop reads CASSYSRTNEKLFF. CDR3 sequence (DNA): TGTGCCAGCAGTTACTCCCGAACTAATGAAAAACTGTTTTTT.

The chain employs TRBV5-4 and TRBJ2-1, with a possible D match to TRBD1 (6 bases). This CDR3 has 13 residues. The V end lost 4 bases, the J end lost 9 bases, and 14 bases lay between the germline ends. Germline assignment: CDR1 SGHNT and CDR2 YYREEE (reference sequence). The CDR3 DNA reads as TGTGCCAGCAGCATCTCGGACAGTCTTGAGCAGTTCTTC. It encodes CASSISDSLEQFF.

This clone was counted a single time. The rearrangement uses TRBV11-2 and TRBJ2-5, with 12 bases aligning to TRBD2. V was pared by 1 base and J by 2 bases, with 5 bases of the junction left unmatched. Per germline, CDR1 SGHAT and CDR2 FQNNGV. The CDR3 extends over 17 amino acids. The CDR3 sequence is CASSLGPTSGGQETQYF. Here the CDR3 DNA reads TGTGCCAGCAGCTTAGGACCGACTAGCGGGGGACAAGAGACCCAGTACTTC.

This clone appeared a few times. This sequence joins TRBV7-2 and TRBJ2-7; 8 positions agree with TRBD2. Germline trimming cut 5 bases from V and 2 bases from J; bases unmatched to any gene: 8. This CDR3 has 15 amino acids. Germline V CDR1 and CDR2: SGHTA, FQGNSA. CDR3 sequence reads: CASSTDIGGAYEQYF. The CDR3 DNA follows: TGTGCCAGCAGCACAGATATCGGGGGGGCCTACGAGCAGTACTTC.

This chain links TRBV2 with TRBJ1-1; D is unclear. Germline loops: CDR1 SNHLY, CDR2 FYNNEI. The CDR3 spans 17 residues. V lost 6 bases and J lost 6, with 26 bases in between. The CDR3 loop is CASSRTGGYQRGAEAFF. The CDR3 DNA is TGTGCCAGCAGCCGAACGGGAGGCTACCAACGAGGCGCTGAAGCTTTCTTT.

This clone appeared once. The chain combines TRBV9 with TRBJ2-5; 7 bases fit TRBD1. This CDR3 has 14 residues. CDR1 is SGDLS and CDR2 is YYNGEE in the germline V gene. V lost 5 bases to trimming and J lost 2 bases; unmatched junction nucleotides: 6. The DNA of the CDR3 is TGTGCCAGCAGTGAGGGACAGCTACAAGAGACCCAGTACTTC. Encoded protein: CASSEGQLQETQYF.

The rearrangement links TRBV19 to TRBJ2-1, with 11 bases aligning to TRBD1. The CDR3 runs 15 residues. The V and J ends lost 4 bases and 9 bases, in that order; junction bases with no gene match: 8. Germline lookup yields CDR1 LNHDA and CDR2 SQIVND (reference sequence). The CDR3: CASSNRDRGSGEQFF. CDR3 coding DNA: TGTGCCAGTAGTAACCGGGACAGGGGGTCCGGTGAGCAGTTCTTC.

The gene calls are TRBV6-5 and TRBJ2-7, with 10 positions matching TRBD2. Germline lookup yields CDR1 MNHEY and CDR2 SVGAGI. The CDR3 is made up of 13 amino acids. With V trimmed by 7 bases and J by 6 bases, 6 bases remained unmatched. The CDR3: CASNLAGASEQYF. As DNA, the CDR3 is TGTGCCAGCAACCTAGCGGGGGCATCCGAGCAGTACTTC.

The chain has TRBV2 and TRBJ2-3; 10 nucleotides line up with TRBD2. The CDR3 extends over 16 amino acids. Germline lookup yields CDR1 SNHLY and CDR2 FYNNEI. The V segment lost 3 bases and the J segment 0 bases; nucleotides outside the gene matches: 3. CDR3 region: CASSDGLAVSTDTQYF. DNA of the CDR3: TGTGCCAGCAGTGACGGACTAGCGGTGAGCACAGATACGCAGTATTTT.

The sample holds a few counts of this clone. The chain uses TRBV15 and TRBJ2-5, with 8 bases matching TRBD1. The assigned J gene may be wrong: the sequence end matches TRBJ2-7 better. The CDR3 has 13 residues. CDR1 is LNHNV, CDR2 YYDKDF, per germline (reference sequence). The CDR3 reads CATSVDRGREQYF. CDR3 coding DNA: TGTGCCACCAGCGTCGACAGGGGTCGCGAGCAGTACTTC.

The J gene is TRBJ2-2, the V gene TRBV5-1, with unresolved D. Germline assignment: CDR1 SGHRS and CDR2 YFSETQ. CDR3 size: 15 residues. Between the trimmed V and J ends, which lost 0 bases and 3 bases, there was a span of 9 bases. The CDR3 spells CASSLGDIYTGELFF. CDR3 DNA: TGCGCCAGCAGCTTGGGAGACATTTACACCGGGGAGCTGTTTTTT.

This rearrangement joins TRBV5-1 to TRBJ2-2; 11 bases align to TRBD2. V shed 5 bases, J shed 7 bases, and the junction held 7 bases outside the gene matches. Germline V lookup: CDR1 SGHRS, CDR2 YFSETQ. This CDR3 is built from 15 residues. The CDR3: CASRKLAGEGGELFF. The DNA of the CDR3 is TGCGCCAGCAGAAAACTAGCGGGAGAGGGCGGGGAGCTGTTTTTT.

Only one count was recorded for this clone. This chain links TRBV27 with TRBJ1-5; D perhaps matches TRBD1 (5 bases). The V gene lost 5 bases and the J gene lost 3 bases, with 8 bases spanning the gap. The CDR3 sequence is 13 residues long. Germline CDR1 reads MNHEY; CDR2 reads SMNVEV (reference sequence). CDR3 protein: CASSAGNNQPQHF. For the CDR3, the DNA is TGTGCCAGCAGTGCAGGGAACAATCAGCCCCAGCATTTT.

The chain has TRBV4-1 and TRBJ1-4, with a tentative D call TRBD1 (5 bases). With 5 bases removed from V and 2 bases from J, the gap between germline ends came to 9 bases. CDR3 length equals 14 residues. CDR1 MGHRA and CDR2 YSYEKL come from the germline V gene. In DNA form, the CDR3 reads TGCGCCAGCAGCAGACGGGGGACTAATGAAAAACTGTTTTTT. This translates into CASSRRGTNEKLFF.

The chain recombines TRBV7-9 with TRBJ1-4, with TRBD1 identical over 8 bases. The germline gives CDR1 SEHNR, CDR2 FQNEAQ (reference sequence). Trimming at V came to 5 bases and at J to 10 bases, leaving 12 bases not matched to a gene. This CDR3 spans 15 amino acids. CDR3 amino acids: CASSPGTGGPRKLFF. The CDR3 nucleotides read TGTGCCAGCAGCCCCGGGACAGGCGGCCCGAGAAAACTGTTTTTT.

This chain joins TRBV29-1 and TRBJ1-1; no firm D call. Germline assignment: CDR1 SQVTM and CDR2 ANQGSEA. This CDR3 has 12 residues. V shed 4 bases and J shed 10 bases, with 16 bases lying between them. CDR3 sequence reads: CSVGTSLFGAFF. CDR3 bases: TGCAGCGTTGGAACTTCCCTCTTTGGAGCTTTCTTT.

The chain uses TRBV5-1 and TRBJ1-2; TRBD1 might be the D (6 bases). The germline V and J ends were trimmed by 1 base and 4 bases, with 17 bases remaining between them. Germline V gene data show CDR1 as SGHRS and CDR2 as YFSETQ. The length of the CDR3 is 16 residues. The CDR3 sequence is CASSLTGAGGSYGYTF. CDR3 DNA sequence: TGCGCCAGCAGCTTGACAGGCGCGGGGGGCTCCTATGGCTACACCTTC.

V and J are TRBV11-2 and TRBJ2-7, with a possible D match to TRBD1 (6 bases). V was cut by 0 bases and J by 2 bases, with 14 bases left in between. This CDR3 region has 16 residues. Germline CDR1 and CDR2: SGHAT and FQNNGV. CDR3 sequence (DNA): TGTGCCAGCAGCTTAGAAACAGGGAGCTATGCCTACGAGCAGTACTTC. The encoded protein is CASSLETGSYAYEQYF.

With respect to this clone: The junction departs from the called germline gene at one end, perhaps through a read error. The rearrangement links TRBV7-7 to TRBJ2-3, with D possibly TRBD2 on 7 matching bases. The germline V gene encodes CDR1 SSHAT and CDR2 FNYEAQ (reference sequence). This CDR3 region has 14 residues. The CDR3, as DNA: TGTGCTAGCAGCTTAGGGGGGGAGGCAGATACGCAGTATTTT. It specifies CASSLGGEADTQYF.

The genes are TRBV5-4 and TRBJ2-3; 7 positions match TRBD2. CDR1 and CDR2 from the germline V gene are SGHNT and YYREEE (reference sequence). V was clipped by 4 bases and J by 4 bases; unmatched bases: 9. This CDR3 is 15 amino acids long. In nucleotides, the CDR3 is TGTGCCAGCAGCCCCACAGCGGGAAGGGCAGATACGCAGTATTTT. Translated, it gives CASSPTAGRADTQYF.

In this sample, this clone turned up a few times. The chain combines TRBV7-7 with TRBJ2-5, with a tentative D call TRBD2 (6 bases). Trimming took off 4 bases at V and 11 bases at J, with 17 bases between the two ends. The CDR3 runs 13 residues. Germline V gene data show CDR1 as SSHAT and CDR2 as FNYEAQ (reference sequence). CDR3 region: CASSSSGVGEQYF. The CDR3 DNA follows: TGTGCCAGCAGCTCCTCGGGGGTTGGTGAGCAGTACTTC.

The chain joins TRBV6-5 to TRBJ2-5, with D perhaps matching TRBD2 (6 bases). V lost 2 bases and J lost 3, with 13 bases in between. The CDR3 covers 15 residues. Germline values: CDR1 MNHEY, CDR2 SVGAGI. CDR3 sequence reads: CASSYGTGREETQYF. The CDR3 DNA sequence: TGTGCCAGCAGTTACGGGACTGGACGAGAAGAGACCCAGTACTTC.

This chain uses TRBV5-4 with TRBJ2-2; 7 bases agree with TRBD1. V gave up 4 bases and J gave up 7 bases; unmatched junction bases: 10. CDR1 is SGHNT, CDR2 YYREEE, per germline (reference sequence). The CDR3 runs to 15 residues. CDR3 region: CASSPGTALIGELFF. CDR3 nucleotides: TGTGCCAGCAGCCCTGGGACAGCCCTCATCGGGGAGCTGTTTTTT. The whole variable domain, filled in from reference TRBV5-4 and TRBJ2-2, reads ETGVTQSPTHLIKTRGQQVTLRCSSQSGHNTVSWYQQALGQGPQFIFQYYREEENGRGNFPPRFSGLQFPNYSSELNVNALELDDSALYLCASSPGTALIGELFFGEGSRLTVL.

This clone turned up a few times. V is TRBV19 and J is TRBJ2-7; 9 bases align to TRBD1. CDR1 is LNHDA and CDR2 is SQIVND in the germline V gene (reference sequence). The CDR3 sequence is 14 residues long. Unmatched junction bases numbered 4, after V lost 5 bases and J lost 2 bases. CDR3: CASSLGQGPYEQYF. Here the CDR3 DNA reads TGTGCCAGTAGTTTGGGACAGGGCCCCTACGAGCAGTACTTC.

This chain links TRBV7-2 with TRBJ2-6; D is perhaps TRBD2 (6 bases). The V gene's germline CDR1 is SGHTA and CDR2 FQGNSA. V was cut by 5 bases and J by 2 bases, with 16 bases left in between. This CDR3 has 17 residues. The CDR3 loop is CASSPGPAGPGANVLTF. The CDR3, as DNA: TGTGCCAGCAGCCCCGGCCCTGCGGGGCCTGGGGCCAACGTCCTGACTTTC.